Listed here are 22 T cell receptor beta chains from one sample, sequenced in a study of tumor-infiltrating lymphocytes in primary liver carcinoma. Synthesis of TCR beta cDNA was carried out from about 500 ng total RNA with a constant-region primer. Three nested multiplex PCR rounds of slightly modified ARM-PCR generated TCR beta libraries. The first two PCR rounds, nine to ten cycles each, used TRBV1-TRBV30 forward primers and a C-beta reverse primer. A single record per CDR3 protein comes from TCRdb applying MiXCR to the multiplex PCR reads. The repertoire consists of about 75,000 distinct CDR3 sequences, with 69% occurring once and the leading ten covering about 28%. Co-extracting RNA and DNA was done with 20-30 mg of unsorted bulk tissue as input. Input material: tumor-adjacent normal liver tissue. The receptors originated from a man aged 35 to 55 with primary liver carcinoma and hepatitis B virus infection.

To note about this clonotype: A clone one base away is much larger, so this may be a read error. The chain is built from TRBV5-1 and TRBJ2-5, with D tentatively TRBD1 (6 bases). The CDR3 spans 14 residues. V was trimmed by 4 bases and J by 3 bases, leaving 13 bases between them. The germline CDR1 and CDR2 sequences are SGHRS and YFSETQ. CDR3: CASSKGQWEETQYF. Here the CDR3 DNA reads TGCGCCAGCAGCAAGGGACAATGGGAAGAGACCCAGTACTTC.

This clonotype was seen many times. This may be a read error, as it is one base from a much larger clone. The V gene is TRBV11-2, the J gene TRBJ1-1; TRBD1 might be the D (5 bases). V was cut by 2 bases and J by 7 bases, with 8 bases left in between. Germline V CDR1 and CDR2: SGHAT, FQNNGV. The CDR3 length is 12 residues. CDR3 region: CASSLSGHEAFF. The CDR3 DNA reads as TGTGCCAGCAGCTTATCAGGGCATGAAGCTTTCTTT.

Remarks on this clonotype: Given the absence of the conserved phenylalanine or tryptophan at the CDR3 end, a read error is likely. This chain joins TRBV6-4 and TRBJ2-3; 7 bases are a match to TRBD2. Germline V gene sequence: CDR1 MRHNA, CDR2 SNTAGT. This CDR3 is built from 13 residues. The V gene end was trimmed by 5 bases and the J gene end by 3 bases; junction bases not matched to a gene: 2. This CDR3 reads CASSLGRTDTQYS. The CDR3 DNA is TGTGCCAGCAGTCTCGGGAGGACAGATACGCAGTATTCT.

On this clonotype: At one boundary the junction diverges from the germline segment, which might be a read error. The chain combines TRBV5-4 with TRBJ2-5; possibly TRBD1 or TRBD2 for D (5 bases each). The CDR3 totals 15 residues. Germline CDR1 SGHNT, CDR2 YYREEE (reference sequence). CDR3 sequence: CASSLNGDGQGTQYF. The CDR3 region has the DNA TGTGCCAGTAGCTTGAACGGGGACGGCCAAGGGACCCAGTACTTC.

The J gene is TRBJ2-1, the V gene TRBV7-9, with TRBD2 as a possible D gene (6 bases). There are 18 residues in the CDR3. Trimming stripped 2 bases from V and 6 bases from J, with 23 bases between. From germline, CDR1 is SEHNR and CDR2 FQNEAQ (reference sequence). The CDR3 spells CASSLRLTGELEGNEQFF. For the CDR3, the DNA is TGTGCCAGCAGCTTACGTCTAACGGGAGAGCTAGAAGGCAATGAGCAGTTCTTC.

This clonotype was detected many times. The rearrangement joins TRBV29-1 to TRBJ1-2; weak D call: TRBD1 (5 bases). CDR3 length equals 14 residues. V lost 6 bases to trimming and J lost 3 bases, with 17 bases between them. Per the germline V gene, CDR1 is SQVTM and CDR2 is ANQGSEA. The CDR3 DNA follows: TGCAGCGTGTGGGACCCGGGCCAGGACTATGGCTACACCTTC. It yields the protein CSVWDPGQDYGYTF.

Note on this clonotype: In this CDR3 the conserved last residue, phenylalanine or tryptophan, is missing, so a read error is likely. The V call is TRBV6-4, the J call TRBJ2-7; 11 nucleotides align to TRBD2. The CDR3 runs to 17 residues. From germline, CDR1 is MRHNA and CDR2 SNTAGT. J was trimmed by 2 bases and V by 6 bases; bases with no gene match: 12. The CDR3: CASSPGTSGFLAYEQYS. Here the CDR3 DNA reads TGTGCCAGCAGCCCCGGGACTAGCGGATTTTTGGCCTACGAGCAGTACTCC.

This clonotype is medium-sized within its sample. The gene calls are TRBV11-1 and TRBJ1-1; D is ambiguous. CDR3 size: 13 residues. CDR1 SGHAT and CDR2 FQDESV come from the germline V gene (reference sequence). V was trimmed by 5 bases and J by 1 base, leaving 8 bases between them. In DNA, the CDR3 is TGTGCCAGCAGCCACGGGCGGAACACTGAAGCTTTCTTT. Residues: CASSHGRNTEAFF.

The chain couples TRBV20-1 to TRBJ1-6; 7 bases match TRBD1. Germline CDR1 DFQATT, CDR2 SNEGSKA (reference sequence). The CDR3 covers 15 residues. V was clipped by 2 bases and J by 9 bases; unmatched bases: 10. DNA for the CDR3: TGCAGTGCTAGAACCGGGACAGTGTTTAGTTCACCCCTCCACTTT. Amino acid sequence: CSARTGTVFSSPLHF.

This clonotype was observed a few times. The rearrangement links TRBV10-2 to TRBJ2-7; 10 bases align to TRBD1. The CDR3 has 14 amino acids. CDR1 is WSHSY and CDR2 is SAAADI in the germline V gene. V lost 6 bases, J lost 8 bases, and 10 bases stayed unmatched. CDR3 sequence (DNA): TGCGCCAGCAGCCGGGACAGGGGTATCGGCCAGCAGTACTTC. It yields the protein CASSRDRGIGQQYF.

Notes on this clonotype: At one of its ends the junction is not consistent with the germline gene, which may arise from a read error. The chain links TRBV11-3 to TRBJ2-1; 11 nucleotides line up with TRBD2. CDR3 size: 19 residues. CDR1 SGHNT and CDR2 YENEEA come from the germline V gene. In DNA, the CDR3 is TGTGCCAACAGCCCTAGGACAAAGGGACTAGCGGCTTCATACAATGAGCAATTCTTC. It yields the protein CANSPRTKGLAASYNEQFF.

About this clonotype: Being one base from a much bigger clone, this may be a read error. The chain couples TRBV29-1 to TRBJ2-7, with 9 bases aligning to TRBD1. The CDR3 loop spans 12 amino acids. Germline lookup yields CDR1 SQVTM and CDR2 ANQGSEA. CDR3 in amino acids: CIVSGQGEVQYF. CDR3 nucleotide sequence: TGCATCGTTTCGGGACAGGGAGAAGTGCAGTACTTC.

A word on this clonotype: This may be a read error: a much more frequent sequence differs by one nucleotide. The rearrangement joins TRBV28 to TRBJ2-2; D ambiguous. Germline V lookup: CDR1 MDHEN, CDR2 SYDVKM. The CDR3 contains 12 residues. Deletions cut 3 bases from V and 10 bases from J, with 9 bases between. The CDR3 DNA sequence: TGTGCCAGCAGTTTCAAGCTGGAGGAGCTGTTTTTT. This sequence encodes CASSFKLEELFF.

As concerns this clonotype: This sequence may be a read error, since a much larger clone differs from it by one base. The V gene is TRBV4-1, the J gene TRBJ2-7; a possible D gene is TRBD1 (6 bases). The CDR3 contains 14 residues. Germline V gene data show CDR1 as MGHRA and CDR2 as YSYEKL. CDR3 DNA sequence: TGCGCCAGCATCCAAGTCCCAGGGGACGACGAGCAGTACTTC. Protein: CASIQVPGDDEQYF.

This clonotype is a singleton in its sample. The chain is built from TRBV6-5 and TRBJ1-1, with D maybe TRBD1 (5 bases). V gave up 2 bases and J gave up 7 bases, with 14 bases separating them. Germline-derived CDR1 and CDR2 are MNHEY and SVGAGI. CDR3 length: 14 amino acids. Written as DNA, the CDR3 is TGTGCCAGCAGTTACGGGGGTGCGGGAGGTGAAGCTTTCTTT. As protein: CASSYGGAGGEAFF.

As concerns this clonotype: The junction differs from germline at one of its ends, possibly a read error. J is TRBJ2-1 and V is TRBV11-2; the match to TRBD2 covers 7 bases. This CDR3 region has 19 residues. Germline loops: CDR1 SGHAT, CDR2 FQNNGV. The CDR3 sequence: CASSLDERFSGTLYNEQFF. Written as DNA, the CDR3 is TGTGCCAGCAGCTTAGATGAGCGGTTCAGCGGGACCCTTTACAATGAGCAATTCTTC.

Note on this clonotype: Its ends do not fully match the called genes, so a read error is possible. The rearrangement joins TRBV28 to TRBJ1-2, with a possible D match to TRBD1 (5 bases). The CDR3 covers 12 residues. CDR1 is MDHEN and CDR2 is SYDVKM in the germline V gene. The CDR3 region is CASSGRGFGYAF. The CDR3 nucleotides are TGTGCCAGCAGTGGGAGGGGTTTTGGCTACGCCTTC.

In regard to this clonotype: A much larger clonotype is one base distant, so this may be a read error. The rearrangement links TRBV24-1 to TRBJ2-3, with D uncertain. The germline V gene encodes CDR1 KGHDR and CDR2 SFDVKD. The CDR3 length is 14 residues. Deletions cut 2 bases from V and 6 bases from J, with 11 bases between. The CDR3 region is CATSDSDGRDTQYF. As DNA, the CDR3 is TGTGCCACCAGTGATTCGGACGGCCGGGATACGCAGTATTTT.

Ten or more counts support this clonotype. CDR3 DNA: TGTGCCATCAGTGAGTCGGCGGGGAGGCTGTTTTTT. Its protein product is CAISESAGRLFF. The chain combines TRBV10-3 with TRBJ2-2, with D perhaps matching TRBD2 (6 bases). Deletions cut 0 bases from V and 13 bases from J, with 9 bases between. CDR3 size: 12 residues. The germline V gene has CDR1 ENHRY and CDR2 SYGVKD.

In the case of this clonotype: A much bigger clone sits one base away, suggesting this may be a read error. The genes are TRBV28 and TRBJ1-3, with D unclear. With 11 bases removed from V and 0 bases from J, the gap between germline ends came to 8 bases. This CDR3 has 12 amino acids. Germline assignment: CDR1 MDHEN and CDR2 SYDVKM. In nucleotides, the CDR3 is TGTGCCTGCTACGTCTCTGGAAACACCATATATTTT. It codes for CACYVSGNTIYF.

A remark on this clonotype: This may be a read error, as it is one base from a much larger clone. The chain recombines TRBV28 with TRBJ1-4; D unresolved. This CDR3 has 11 residues. V was pared by 4 bases and J by 10 bases, with 7 bases between. Germline V gives CDR1 MDHEN, CDR2 SYDVKM. The DNA for the CDR3 is TGTGCCAGCAGTTCCCGGGGAAAACTGTTTTTT. It encodes CASSSRGKLFF.

Comments on this clonotype: Its ends do not fully match the called genes, so a read error is possible. The chain recombines TRBV4-2 with TRBJ2-7; D unresolved. Germline V gene data show CDR1 as LGHNA and CDR2 as YNFKEQ. The CDR3 loop spans 14 amino acids. CDR3 loop: CASTEGLSFYEHYF. CDR3 nucleotide sequence: TGTGCCAGCACGGAAGGCTTGAGTTTCTACGAGCACTACTTC.